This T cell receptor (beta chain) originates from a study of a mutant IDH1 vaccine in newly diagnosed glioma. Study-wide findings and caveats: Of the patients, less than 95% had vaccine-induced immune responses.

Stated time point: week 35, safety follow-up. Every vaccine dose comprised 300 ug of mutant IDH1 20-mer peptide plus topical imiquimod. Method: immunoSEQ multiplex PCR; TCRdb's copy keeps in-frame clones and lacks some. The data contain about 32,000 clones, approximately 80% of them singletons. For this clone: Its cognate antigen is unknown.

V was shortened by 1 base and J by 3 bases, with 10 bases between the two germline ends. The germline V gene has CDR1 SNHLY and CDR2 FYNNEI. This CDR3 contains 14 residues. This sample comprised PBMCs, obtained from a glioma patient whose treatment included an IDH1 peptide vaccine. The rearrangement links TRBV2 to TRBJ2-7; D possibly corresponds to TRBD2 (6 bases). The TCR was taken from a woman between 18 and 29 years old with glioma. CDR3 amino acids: CASSEERVNYEQYF. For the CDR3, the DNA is TGTGCCAGCAGTGAAGAGCGGGTTAACTACGAGCAGTACTTC. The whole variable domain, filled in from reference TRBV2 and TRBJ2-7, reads EPEVTQTPSHQVTQMGQEVILRCVPISNHLYFYWYRQILGQKVEFLVSFYNNEISEKSEIFDDQFSVERPDGSNFTLKIRSTKLEDSAMYFCASSEERVNYEQYFGPGTRLTVT.